Shown below are 4 T cell receptor beta chains from a single sample sequenced in a study of beta chain features in type 1 diabetes (dated by TCRdb to 2016 to 2019). Libraries came from the immunoSEQ multiplex PCR assay. The High Capacity cDNA Reverse Transcription Kit was used to reverse transcribe all of the isolated RNA, meaning that expressed TCRB transcripts were what got sequenced. Entries here come from immuneACCESS through TCRdb and include only in-frame sequences with V and J called. Some clones fail to appear in such tables; in the studies checked, an unresolved V gene covers under half of the shortfall, and the cause of the remainder is unknown. A total of hundreds of thousands of clones appear in this sample, around 15% of them only once. Under 0.095% of the sample rests with the top ten. What was sequenced was naive CD4+ T cells from blood. The cell subset or site label here, explained by the study, means: true naive CD4+ T cells. Receptors were obtained from a man aged 18 to 29 in good health.

The table lists this clone with a few counts. This chain links TRBV9 with TRBJ2-1; D may be TRBD1 (6 bases). From germline, CDR1 is SGDLS and CDR2 YYNGEE. The CDR3 is made up of 11 amino acids. V was shortened by 3 bases and J by 9 bases, with 7 bases between the two germline ends. CDR3 coding DNA: TGTGCCAGCAGCGCGGACAGTGAGCAGTTCTTC. This codes for CASSADSEQFF.

This clone was seen repeatedly, ten times or more. The chain combines TRBV14 with TRBJ2-1, with a weak D call TRBD1 (6 bases). The CDR3 extends over 14 amino acids. With 4 bases removed from V and 4 bases from J, the gap between germline ends came to 11 bases. Germline lookup yields CDR1 SGHDN and CDR2 FVKESK. The CDR3 spells CASSRPGQYNEQFF. The CDR3 coding sequence is TGTGCCAGCAGCCGGCCGGGACAATACAATGAGCAGTTCTTC. The variable domain in full, with the rest retrieved from reference TRBV14 and TRBJ2-1, is EAGVTQFPSHSVIEKGQTVTLRCDPISGHDNLYWYRRVMGKEIKFLLHFVKESKQDESGMPNNRFLAERTGGTYSTLKVQPAELEDSGVYFCASSRPGQYNEQFFGPGTRLTVL.

In regard to this clone: The same CDR3 also results from other DNA sequences found in this sample. V is TRBV7-2 and J is TRBJ2-1, with D unclear. Germline assignment: CDR1 SGHTA and CDR2 FQGNSA. The CDR3 is made up of 11 amino acids. The germline V and J ends were trimmed by 5 bases and 7 bases, with 6 bases remaining between them. CDR3 in amino acids: CASSPRNEQFF. CDR3 bases: TGTGCCAGCAGCCCCCGGAATGAGCAGTTCTTC.

This clone was counted a few times. The chain employs TRBV21-1 and TRBJ1-1. TRBV21-1 corresponds to a pseudogene. The CDR3 is 15 amino acids. CDR3 in DNA: TGTGCCAGCAGCAGGCGGGACCCTAGGGTCACTGAAGCTTTCTTT. This sequence encodes CASSRRDPRVTEAFF.